This T cell receptor beta chain was captured in a study of radiotherapy plus CTLA-4 blockade in lung cancer. Study-level results: Subsequent to radiotherapy plus ipilimumab, tumor-derived TCR clones underwent expansion in blood.

Sequenced by immunoSEQ multiplex PCR; TCRdb stores in-frame clones only, minus some. The profile shows 30,000 to 35,000 clones, 75% to 85% of them singletons. A remark on this clone: No antigen is known for it.

This clonotype was sampled from a human donor with non-small cell lung cancer that progressed on radiotherapy plus ipilimumab. Source: peripheral blood, taken from a patient treated with radiotherapy plus ipilimumab.

The CDR3 loop reads CASSVADSGHTIYF. The CDR3 nucleotides are TGTGCCAGCAGTGTTGCTGACTCAGGGCACACCATATATTTT. The V gene is TRBV6-1, the J gene TRBJ1-3; the D gene is possibly TRBD1 (5 bases). The CDR3 covers 14 residues. Between the trimmed V and J ends, which lost 4 bases and 8 bases, there was a span of 15 bases. Looked up from germline, CDR1 is MNHNS and CDR2 is SASEGT.